The 26 T cell receptor beta chains in this list originate from one sample, sequenced in a study of T cells in tumors after PD-1 blockade. Generated by immunoSEQ multiplex PCR, the TCRdb table keeps only in-frame clones and is missing some. The table lists about 59,000 clones, about 80% of them singletons. The source material was PBMCs, sampled before anti-PD-1 treatment. These receptors all come from a human donor with basal cell carcinoma.

J is TRBJ2-2 and V is TRBV5-6, with D perhaps TRBD1 (5 bases). The CDR3 runs 16 residues. Looked up from germline, CDR1 is SGHDT and CDR2 is YYEEEE. V dropped 0 bases and J dropped 7 bases, with 16 bases sitting between them. This chain's CDR3 is CASSLATGLENGELFF. The CDR3 DNA reads TGTGCCAGCAGCTTGGCCACAGGTCTAGAAAACGGGGAGCTGTTTTTT.

This rearrangement joins TRBV5-4 to TRBJ1-1; D is unresolved. The CDR3 sequence is 15 residues long. CDR1 SGHNT and CDR2 YYREEE come from the germline V gene (reference sequence). The V end lost 1 base, the J end lost 0 bases, and 10 bases lay between the germline ends. This CDR3 reads CASSLLRDMNTEAFF. Written as DNA, the CDR3 is TGTGCCAGCAGCTTGCTGAGGGATATGAACACTGAAGCTTTCTTT.

The CDR3 DNA reads as TGTGCCAGCAGCACCCGGGACAGGGAAAATGAAAAACTGTTTTTT. Amino acid sequence: CASSTRDRENEKLFF. The V and J genes are TRBV9 and TRBJ1-4; 9 bases align to TRBD1. V lost 4 bases to trimming and J lost 5 bases; unmatched junction nucleotides: 6. The CDR3 consists of 15 residues. The V gene's germline CDR1 is SGDLS and CDR2 YYNGEE.

The chain uses TRBV5-5 and TRBJ1-1, with 8 bases matching TRBD1. J gave up 1 base and V 3 bases, and 17 bases lay outside the gene matches. The CDR3 has 19 residues. CDR1 and CDR2 (germline): SGHKS, YYEKEE (reference sequence). The CDR3 here is CASSSVFVDRVRENTEAFF. The CDR3 DNA reads TGTGCCAGCAGCTCCGTCTTCGTGGACAGGGTAAGGGAGAACACTGAAGCTTTCTTT.

This clone was picked up one time. The chain joins TRBV16 to TRBJ2-1; either TRBD1 or TRBD2 may supply D (5 bases each). This CDR3 has 13 residues. Germline V gives CDR1 KGHSY, CDR2 FQNENV. V lost 4 bases and J 6 bases, leaving 10 bases between the germline ends. The DNA for the CDR3 is TGTGCCAGCAGCCCGGGACCTCTCAATGAGCAGTTCTTC. The encoded protein is CASSPGPLNEQFF.

The rearrangement uses TRBV27 and TRBJ1-5; 9 nucleotides match TRBD1. The CDR3 totals 15 residues. Trimming removed 6 bases from V and 4 bases from J; junction bases left unmatched: 7. Germline assignment: CDR1 MNHEY and CDR2 SMNVEV (reference sequence). This CDR3 is CASRPQGAWNQPQHF. As DNA, the CDR3 is TGTGCCAGCAGGCCACAGGGGGCTTGGAATCAGCCCCAGCATTTT.

The chain combines TRBV6-5 with TRBJ2-7, with a tentative D call TRBD1 (5 bases). Trimming took 3 bases from V and 3 from J, leaving 9 bases between them. This CDR3 spans 13 amino acids. The germline V gene has CDR1 MNHEY and CDR2 SVGAGI. The CDR3 reads CASSYRQFYEQYF. CDR3 nucleotide sequence: TGTGCCAGCAGTTATAGACAGTTCTACGAGCAGTACTTC.

This rearrangement joins TRBV5-4 to TRBJ1-2; D gene unclear. Trimming stripped 3 bases from V and 2 bases from J, with 11 bases between. The germline V gene has CDR1 SGHNT and CDR2 YYREEE (reference sequence). The CDR3 extends over 14 amino acids. This CDR3 is CASSSETSNYGYTF. The CDR3 DNA follows: TGTGCCAGCAGCTCGGAGACAAGCAACTATGGCTACACCTTC. The whole variable domain, remainder taken from reference TRBV5-4 and TRBJ1-2, is ETGVTQSPTHLIKTRGQQVTLRCSSQSGHNTVSWYQQALGQGPQFIFQYYREEENGRGNFPPRFSGLQFPNYSSELNVNALELDDSALYLCASSSETSNYGYTFGSGTRLTVV.

This chain uses TRBV7-9 with TRBJ1-1; D perhaps matches TRBD1 (6 bases). CDR3 length: 13 amino acids. From germline, CDR1 is SEHNR and CDR2 FQNEAQ (reference sequence). V was clipped by 6 bases and J by 4 bases, with 12 bases between them. CDR3 in DNA: TGTGCCAGCAGAACACAGGGCCCCACTGAAGCTTTCTTT. Translating gives CASRTQGPTEAFF.

The V gene is TRBV1, the J gene TRBJ1-2. TRBV1 is listed as a pseudogene. The CDR3 loop spans 17 amino acids. The CDR3 reads CTSSQVSCRGMAYGYTF. The CDR3, as DNA: TGCACCAGCAGCCAAGTATCGTGCCGGGGGATGGCCTATGGCTACACCTTC.

The rearrangement uses TRBV3-1 (or the pseudogene TRBV3-2) and TRBJ1-2, with unresolved D. Germline V gene data show CDR1 as LGHDT and CDR2 as YNNKEL (reference sequence). The V gene lost 1 base and the J gene lost 2 bases, with 14 bases spanning the gap. The CDR3 sequence is 16 residues long. CDR3 sequence: CASSQGVNGQNYGYTF. CDR3 nucleotides: TGTGCCAGCAGCCAAGGGGTCAACGGGCAGAACTATGGCTACACCTTC.

Only one count was recorded for this clone. This sequence joins TRBV3-1 (or the pseudogene TRBV3-2) and TRBJ2-2; D gene unclear. Between the trimmed V and J ends, which lost 0 bases and 3 bases, there was a span of 11 bases. This CDR3 contains 16 residues. Germline-derived CDR1 and CDR2 are LGHDT and YNNKEL (reference sequence). This chain's CDR3 is CASSQDRAGYTGELFF. The DNA for the CDR3 is TGTGCCAGCAGCCAAGATCGCGCCGGGTACACCGGGGAGCTGTTTTTT.

The V call is TRBV12-5, the J call TRBJ2-5; 7 bases map to TRBD1. The DNA end favors TRBJ2-7, so the J call may be wrong. In germline, CDR1 is LGHNT, CDR2 FRNRAP. The CDR3 has 12 residues. The CDR3 spells CATGTDSYEQYF. CDR3 DNA sequence: TGTGCTACTGGGACAGACTCCTACGAGCAGTACTTC.

The gene calls are TRBV11-1 and TRBJ2-2; D call uncertain. V dropped 0 bases and J dropped 0 bases, with 8 bases sitting between them. Germline CDR1 SGHAT, CDR2 FQDESV (reference sequence). The CDR3 totals 16 residues. In DNA, the CDR3 is TGTGCCAGCAGCTTAGCGACGGCAGCGAACACCGGGGAGCTGTTTTTT. It specifies CASSLATAANTGELFF.

This chain connects TRBV7-3 to TRBJ2-5, with D possibly TRBD2 on 6 matching bases. Between the trimmed V and J ends, which lost 1 base and 4 bases, there was a span of 10 bases. CDR1 SGHTA and CDR2 FQGTGA come from the germline V gene. There are 14 residues in the CDR3. As DNA, the CDR3 is TGTGCCAGCAGCTTAATGGCGGGGCCAGAGACCCAGTACTTC. It codes for CASSLMAGPETQYF.

The CDR3 DNA follows: TGTGCCAGCAGCGAAACAGGAACCTACGAGCAGTACTTC. Protein product: CASSETGTYEQYF. The chain joins TRBV3-1 (or the pseudogene TRBV3-2) to TRBJ2-7, with D maybe TRBD1 (5 bases). Germline V gene lookup returns CDR1 LGHDT and CDR2 YNNKEL (reference sequence). The V gene lost 5 bases and the J gene lost 2 bases, with 10 bases spanning the gap. This CDR3 is built from 13 residues.

This chain links TRBV27 with TRBJ2-1, with 10 positions matching TRBD2. The CDR3 consists of 18 residues. Germline V gene sequence: CDR1 MNHEY, CDR2 SMNVEV (reference sequence). The trim removed 1 base at V and 2 bases at J, leaving 8 bases unmatched. For the CDR3, the DNA is TGTGCCAGCAGTTTATTCTTTGCTAGCGGGAGTCCCTACAATGAGCAGTTCTTC. Protein: CASSLFFASGSPYNEQFF.

The chain is built from TRBV3-1 (or the pseudogene TRBV3-2) and TRBJ2-5, with no clear D. The CDR3 has 13 residues. CDR1 is LGHDT and CDR2 is YNNKEL in the germline V gene (reference sequence). Between the trimmed V and J ends, which lost 4 bases and 6 bases, there was a span of 12 bases. This CDR3 reads CASSPHTAKTQYF. The DNA of the CDR3 is TGTGCCAGCAGCCCCCACACGGCGAAGACCCAGTACTTC.

This clone was detected once. The V and J genes are TRBV19 and TRBJ1-5; 8 bases are a match to TRBD1. V shed 5 bases, J shed 0 bases, and the junction held 3 bases outside the gene matches. Germline CDR1 reads LNHDA; CDR2 reads SQIVND (reference sequence). This CDR3 is 15 amino acids long. The CDR3 nucleotides read TGTGCCAGTAGTCTAGGGACAGGTAGCAATCAGCCCCAGCATTTT. Translating it yields CASSLGTGSNQPQHF.

The chain joins TRBV6-6 to TRBJ2-7; 10 bases align to TRBD2. This CDR3 is 14 amino acids long. V was pared by 5 bases and J by 5 bases, with 6 bases of the junction left unmatched. Germline-derived CDR1 and CDR2 are MNHNY and SVGAGI (reference sequence). The CDR3 sequence is CASSILAGVDEQYF. The CDR3 DNA sequence: TGTGCCAGCAGTATCCTAGCGGGGGTGGACGAGCAGTACTTC.

This clone was counted between two and nine times. The V gene is TRBV13, the J gene TRBJ2-3; D is unresolved. Trimming took off 3 bases at V and 2 bases at J, with 15 bases between the two ends. CDR1 and CDR2 from the germline V gene are PRHDT and FYEKMQ (reference sequence). This CDR3 is built from 16 residues. The CDR3 sequence is CASSFRTSINTDTQYF. CDR3 nucleotides: TGTGCCAGCAGCTTTAGGACCTCCATAAACACAGATACGCAGTATTTT.

The chain employs TRBV5-6 and TRBJ2-5, with 7 positions matching TRBD1. Germline loops: CDR1 SGHDT, CDR2 YYEEEE. Germline trimming cut 0 bases from V and 5 bases from J; bases unmatched to any gene: 1. The CDR3 runs to 13 residues. The CDR3 DNA reads as TGTGCCAGCAGCTTGGAACAGGGGGAGACCCAGTACTTC. Protein: CASSLEQGETQYF.

The genes are TRBV2 and TRBJ2-6, with no clear D. Trimming took 2 bases from V and 4 from J, leaving 9 bases between them. The germline CDR1 and CDR2 sequences are SNHLY and FYNNEI. This CDR3 is built from 15 residues. CDR3 amino acids: CASSEMRRGANVLTF. CDR3 sequence (DNA): TGTGCCAGCAGTGAAATGCGGAGAGGGGCCAACGTCCTGACTTTC.

This clone was recorded a few times. The chain joins TRBV5-1 to TRBJ2-2; D not certain. The CDR3 spans 14 residues. The germline CDR1 and CDR2 sequences are SGHRS and YFSETQ. Trimming removed 0 bases from V and 1 base from J, with 4 bases in between. CDR3 bases: TGCGCCAGCAGCTTGGGGGGGAACACCGGGGAGCTGTTTTTT. This encodes CASSLGGNTGELFF.

This clone was recorded once. The rearrangement uses TRBV9 and TRBJ1-3; D might be TRBD1 (5 bases). Trimming took 4 bases from V and 0 from J, leaving 14 bases between them. CDR3 length: 16 residues. CDR1 is SGDLS and CDR2 is YYNGEE in the germline V gene. The CDR3 loop reads CASSPLGLHSGNTIYF. CDR3 bases: TGTGCCAGCAGCCCCCTGGGGCTCCACTCTGGAAACACCATATATTTT.

The rearrangement uses TRBV5-1 and TRBJ2-3; maybe TRBD2 (6 bases). The ends were cut back, 2 bases at V and 5 bases at J, with 15 bases in the middle. CDR3 size: 15 residues. Per the germline V gene, CDR1 is SGHRS and CDR2 is YFSETQ. CDR3 nucleotides: TGCGCCAGCAGCTTTGGCGGGGCCCACTTAGATACGCAGTATTTT. Translated, it gives CASSFGGAHLDTQYF.